This TCR beta chain was captured in a study of blood T cell repertoires in COVID-19. This clone was counted a single time. This CDR3 has 17 amino acids. V was shortened by 2 bases and J by 0 bases, with 19 bases between the two germline ends. The germline CDR1 and CDR2 sequences are GTSNPN and SVGIG (reference sequence). Repertoires were generated with immunoSEQ multiplex PCR, while TCRdb's copy carries only in-frame clones and drops some. The profile covers hundreds of thousands of clones, with roughly 80% appearing a single time and around a sixth taken by the ten largest. What was sequenced was peripheral blood. This rearrangement joins TRBV30 to TRBJ1-2; D not certain. The clonotype was recovered from a woman aged 80 or over with active or convalescent COVID-19. CDR3 amino acids: CAWSPPARLSPNYGYTF. The CDR3 DNA reads TGTGCCTGGAGTCCACCCGCCCGACTCAGTCCTAACTATGGCTACACCTTC.